This is a list of T cell receptor beta chains from one sample in a study of shared clonotypes between healthy human individuals. Data came from immunoSEQ multiplex PCR; TCRdb stores just in-frame clones and leaves some out. The table has hundreds of thousands of clones, 77% seen once. Sample: PBMCs. Receptors originate from a woman aged 40 to 50 in good health. Some clones in this sample may be carry-over from other donors' samples. Each CDR3 is given with its conserved first and last residue. D genes are given only for firm matches. Not all rows give a size; the values are once, few, many and, for expanded clones, a class.

cdr3_length	j_call	v_call	d_call	clone_size	cdr3_aa	cdr3_nt
15	TRBJ2-7	TRBV27	NA	NA	CASSLGAGSSYEQYF	TGTGCCAGCAGTTTAGGCGCAGGATCCTCCTACGAGCAGTACTTC
14	TRBJ2-7	TRBV4-1	TRBD2	NA	CASSLSTSAGEQYF	TGCGCCAGCAGCCTCTCGACTAGCGCAGGAGAGCAGTACTTC
13	TRBJ2-5	TRBV5-6	NA	NA	CASSLQGVETQYF	TGTGCCAGCAGCTTGCAGGGAGTGGAGACCCAGTACTTC
13	TRBJ1-5	TRBV7-2	NA	NA	CASSLNYDQPQHF	TGTGCCAGCAGCTTAAACTATGATCAGCCCCAGCATTTT
13	TRBJ1-5	TRBV2	NA	NA	CASVGQANQPQHF	TGTGCCAGCGTGGGTCAGGCCAATCAGCCCCAGCATTTT
16	TRBJ2-7	TRBV7-2	NA	NA	CASSLRGGGSSYEQYF	TGTGCCAGCAGCTTAAGGGGGGGAGGTAGCTCCTACGAGCAGTACTTC
14	TRBJ2-1	TRBV7-6	NA	NA	CASSLTQTYNEQFF	TGTGCCAGCAGCCTTACCCAGACCTACAATGAGCAGTTCTTC
14	TRBJ1-1	TRBV7-2	NA	NA	CASSLDRVATEAFF	TGTGCCAGCAGCTTAGACAGGGTAGCCACTGAAGCTTTCTTT
15	TRBJ2-3	TRBV10-2	NA	NA	CASSDEGWGRDTQYF	TGCGCCAGCAGTGATGAGGGTTGGGGGAGGGATACGCAGTATTTT
15	TRBJ2-7	TRBV6-1	NA	NA	CASTALWTSSYEQYF	TGTGCCAGCACCGCTCTATGGACCAGCTCCTACGAGCAGTACTTC
18	TRBJ2-4	TRBV4-2	TRBD2	NA	CASSQGGLAGGMGNIQYF	TGTGCCAGCAGCCAAGGGGGACTAGCGGGAGGGATGGGTAACATTCAGTACTTC
13	TRBJ2-1	TRBV7-2	TRBD1	NA	CASSTGNYNEQFF	TGTGCCAGCTCGACAGGGAATTACAATGAGCAGTTCTTC
15	TRBJ2-7	TRBV29-1	TRBD2	NA	CSVGLWTSGTYEQYF	TGCAGCGTTGGTTTGTGGACTAGCGGAACCTACGAGCAGTACTTC
17	TRBJ2-2	TRBV5-1	TRBD1	once	CASSPRQGSSRTGELFF	TGCGCCAGCAGCCCCCGACAGGGCTCGTCTCGCACCGGGGAGCTGTTTTTT
16	TRBJ1-2	TRBV4-2	NA	NA	CASSQFYVQGFGGYTF	TGTGCCAGCAGCCAATTTTATGTCCAGGGGTTCGGTGGCTACACCTTC
13	TRBJ1-1	TRBV30	NA	once	CAWSASRQAEAFF	TGTGCCTGGAGTGCCTCGAGACAGGCTGAAGCTTTCTTT
14	TRBJ1-2	TRBV25-1	NA	NA	CASSRTPEDYGYTF	TGTGCCAGCAGTAGGACCCCGGAGGACTATGGCTACACCTTC
15	TRBJ1-3	TRBV28	TRBD1	NA	CASSFSGGAGNTIYF	TGTGCCAGCAGTTTCTCAGGGGGGGCTGGAAACACCATATATTTT
17	TRBJ1-5	TRBV9	NA	once	CASSVVPPPQLPQPQHF	TGTGCCAGCAGCGTAGTACCGCCACCGCAGCTTCCCCAGCCCCAGCATTTT
14	TRBJ2-7	TRBV5-1	TRBD2	few	CASSWASGTYEQYF	TGCGCCAGCAGCTGGGCTAGCGGGACCTACGAGCAGTACTTC
16	TRBJ2-4	TRBV5-1	NA	NA	CASSLGLGLAKNIQYF	TGCGCCAGCAGCTTGGGGCTCGGGTTAGCCAAAAACATTCAGTACTTC
13	TRBJ1-2	TRBV28	NA	NA	CASSRAGAYGYTF	TGTGCCAGCAGTCGGGCAGGGGCCTATGGCTACACCTTC
15	TRBJ1-2	TRBV2	TRBD1	NA	CTTGTARTADYGYTF	TGTACCACCGGGACAGCTCGCACAGCAGACTATGGCTACACCTTC
14	TRBJ2-7	TRBV11-1	NA	few	CASSLVAVSYEQYF	TGTGCCAGCAGCTTAGTTGCGGTTTCCTACGAGCAGTACTTC
11	TRBJ2-5	TRBV10-2	NA	NA	CASSERETQYF	TGCGCCAGCAGTGAGCGAGAGACCCAGTACTTC
14	TRBJ1-5	TRBV28	TRBD1	NA	CASRGGGAAQPQHF	TGTGCCAGCAGGGGAGGGGGCGCCGCGCAGCCCCAGCATTTT
18	TRBJ2-2	TRBV27	NA	NA	CASSLSNPSQGYTGELFF	TGTGCCAGCAGTTTATCTAATCCCTCGCAGGGGTACACCGGGGAGCTGTTTTTT
15	TRBJ2-1	TRBV9	TRBD2	NA	CASSITSGPYNEQFF	TGTGCCAGCAGCATTACTAGCGGTCCCTACAATGAGCAGTTCTTC
15	TRBJ1-2	TRBV10-2	NA	NA	CASSPGASQSYGYTF	TGCGCCAGCAGTCCAGGGGCCTCCCAATCCTATGGCTACACCTTC
11	TRBJ1-2	TRBV6-1	NA	NA	CASSGYYGYTF	TGTGCCAGCAGTGGGTACTATGGCTACACCTTC
14	TRBJ2-7	TRBV27	NA	NA	CASSLDSHSYEQYF	TGTGCCAGCAGTTTGGACAGCCACTCCTACGAGCAGTACTTC
14	TRBJ2-7	TRBV7-9	NA	NA	CASGPGTYPYEQYF	TGTGCCAGCGGACCCGGGACTTACCCCTACGAGCAGTACTTC
13	TRBJ2-2	TRBV6-1	TRBD1	NA	CASSVQGGGELFF	TGTGCCAGCAGTGTACAGGGGGGCGGGGAGCTGTTTTTT
12	TRBJ2-7	TRBV5-5	NA	NA	CASSLGGYEQYF	TGTGCCAGCAGCTTGGGAGGGTACGAGCAGTACTTC
14	TRBJ2-3	TRBV15	NA	many	CATSRETSWDTQYF	TGTGCCACCAGCAGAGAAACTAGTTGGGATACGCAGTATTTT
12	TRBJ1-2	TRBV28	NA	NA	CASRIPNYGYTF	TGTGCCAGCAGGATCCCGAACTATGGCTACACCTTC
15	TRBJ1-1	TRBV29-1	NA	NA	CSVEKEVTSNTEAFF	TGCAGCGTTGAAAAAGAGGTCACCTCGAACACTGAAGCTTTCTTT
17	TRBJ1-1	TRBV7-9	TRBD1	NA	CASSQSGQGVRNTEAFF	TGTGCCAGCAGCCAGAGTGGACAGGGGGTCAGGAACACTGAAGCTTTCTTT
17	TRBJ2-4	TRBV23-1	NA	NA	CASSQSRSKVAKNIQYF	TGCGCCAGCAGTCAATCGAGGTCGAAGGTGGCCAAAAACATTCAGTACTTC
15	TRBJ2-3	TRBV5-1	NA	NA	CASSLGPAGTDTQYF	TGCGCCAGCAGCTTGGGGCCGGCCGGCACAGATACGCAGTATTTT
15	TRBJ1-5	TRBV19	NA	NA	CASSMGTGQHQPQHF	TGTGCCAGTAGTATGGGAACAGGGCAGCATCAGCCCCAGCATTTT
14	TRBJ2-2	TRBV7-8	NA	NA	CASSPEQNTGELFF	TGTGCCAGCAGCCCAGAACAGAACACCGGGGAGCTGTTTTTT
15	TRBJ2-5	TRBV30	TRBD2	NA	CACSSSGRAGETQYF	TGTGCCTGTTCATCTAGCGGGAGGGCCGGGGAGACCCAGTACTTC
17	TRBJ2-7	TRBV18	TRBD2	few	CASSPGAGLAGIYEQYF	TGTGCCAGCTCCCCGGGGGCAGGACTAGCGGGAATCTACGAGCAGTACTTC
15	TRBJ2-5	TRBV9	TRBD1	NA	CASSARDRGGETQYF	TGTGCCAGCAGCGCCCGGGACAGGGGAGGAGAGACCCAGTACTTC
19	TRBJ1-6	TRBV27	TRBD1	NA	CASSLTGTGGFSDNSPLHF	TGTGCCAGCAGTTTAACCGGGACAGGGGGCTTTTCCGATAATTCACCCCTCCACTTT
15	TRBJ2-5	TRBV5-1	TRBD2	NA	CASSLAATSEETQYF	TGCGCCAGCAGCTTGGCAGCGACTAGCGAAGAGACCCAGTACTTC
13	TRBJ2-1	TRBV27	TRBD2	NA	CASSHGTSGGEFF	TGTGCCAGCAGTCACGGGACTAGCGGGGGGGAGTTCTTC
16	TRBJ1-1	TRBV4-1	TRBD1	NA	CASSTIGQGMNTEAFF	TGCGCCAGCAGCACGATTGGACAGGGAATGAACACTGAAGCTTTCTTT
13	TRBJ2-3	TRBV14	NA	NA	CASSQVDTDTQYF	TGTGCCAGCAGCCAAGTAGACACAGATACGCAGTATTTT
14	TRBJ1-1	TRBV6-1	NA	few	CASSEWGEDTEAFF	TGTGCCAGCAGTGAATGGGGGGAGGACACTGAAGCTTTCTTT